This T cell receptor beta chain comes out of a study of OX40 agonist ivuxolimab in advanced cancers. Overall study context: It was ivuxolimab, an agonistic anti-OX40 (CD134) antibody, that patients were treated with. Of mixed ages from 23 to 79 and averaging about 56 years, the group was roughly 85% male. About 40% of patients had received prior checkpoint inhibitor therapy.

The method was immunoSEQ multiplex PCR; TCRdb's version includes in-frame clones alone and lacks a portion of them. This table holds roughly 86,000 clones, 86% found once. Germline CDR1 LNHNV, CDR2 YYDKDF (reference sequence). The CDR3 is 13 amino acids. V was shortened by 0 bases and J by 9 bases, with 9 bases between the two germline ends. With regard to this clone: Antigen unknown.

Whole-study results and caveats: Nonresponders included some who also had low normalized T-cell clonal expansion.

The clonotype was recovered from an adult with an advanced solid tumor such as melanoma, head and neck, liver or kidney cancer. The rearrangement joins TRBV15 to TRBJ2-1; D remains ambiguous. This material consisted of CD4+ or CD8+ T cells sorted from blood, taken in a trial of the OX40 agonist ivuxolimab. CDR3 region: CATSRDFRREQFF. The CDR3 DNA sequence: TGTGCCACCAGCAGAGATTTCCGGCGTGAGCAGTTCTTC.